Presented here are 17 T cell receptor beta chains from one specimen sequenced in a study of early T cells in non-severe SARS-CoV-2 infection. TCRdb reprocessed the 5' RACE reads via MiXCR and lists one record per CDR3 protein. Among 95,000 to 100,000 distinct CDR3 sequences listed, approximately 10% were seen once. Material for sequencing was whole blood. These receptors all come from an adult who was a healthcare worker with PCR-confirmed SARS-CoV-2 infection or an uninfected control (not recorded which).

This clonotype has a count of ten or more. The V call is TRBV5-4, the J call TRBJ2-4; D is ambiguous. The CDR3 extends over 11 amino acids. The V and J ends lost 2 bases and 15 bases respectively, with 12 bases between them. CDR1 and CDR2 (germline): SGHNT, YYREEE (reference sequence). CDR3 in DNA: TGTGCCAGCAGCTTAGGGTCCCTTTGGTACTTC. Its translation: CASSLGSLWYF.

This clonotype was counted ten times or more. The chain links TRBV29-1 to TRBJ2-3, with D possibly TRBD2 on 5 matching bases. Trimming removed 7 bases from V and 0 bases from J, with 5 bases in between. This CDR3 spans 11 amino acids. Per the germline V gene, CDR1 is SQVTM and CDR2 is ANQGSEA. The CDR3 loop is CSGTSTDTQYF. CDR3 nucleotide sequence: TGCAGCGGGACTAGCACAGATACGCAGTATTTT.

There are a few counts of this clonotype. This chain uses TRBV9 with TRBJ2-3; 9 positions match TRBD2. Germline-derived CDR1 and CDR2 are SGDLS and YYNGEE. The J segment lost 1 base and the V segment lost 0 bases, leaving 6 bases of the junction unmatched. This CDR3 has 17 amino acids. The CDR3, as DNA: TGTGCCAGCAGCGTAGGAGGGGTAGCGGGGGGCACAGATACGCAGTATTTT. Its protein product is CASSVGGVAGGTDTQYF.

The CDR3 DNA follows: TGTGCCAGCAGTTTCTCTAGCGGGAGAGGTAACACCGGGGAGCTGTTTTTT. Residues: CASSFSSGRGNTGELFF. The chain employs TRBV2 and TRBJ2-2; 10 bases match TRBD2. This CDR3 comprises 17 residues. The junction had 8 bases not matched to a gene; V was cut back by 5 bases and J by 2 bases. Per germline, CDR1 SNHLY and CDR2 FYNNEI.

This clonotype turned up a few times. The V call is TRBV7-8, the J call TRBJ1-2, with D unclear. Trimming shortened V by 5 bases and J by 5 bases, and 21 bases separated the two germline ends. CDR3 length: 16 amino acids. Per germline, CDR1 SGHVS and CDR2 FQNEAQ. The CDR3, as DNA: TGTGCCAGCAGCCTTCGCCATGGGCTAGACACGTATGGCTACACCTTC. Translation gives CASSLRHGLDTYGYTF. Full variable domain (rest looked up from reference TRBV7-8 and TRBJ1-2): GAGVSQSPRYKVAKRGQDVALRCDPISGHVSLFWYQQALGQGPEFLTYFQNEAQLDKSGLPSDRFFAERPEGSVSTLKIQRTQQEDSAVYLCASSLRHGLDTYGYTFGSGTRLTVV.

This clonotype has a count of ten or more. The rearrangement joins TRBV28 to TRBJ2-2; D is undetermined. CDR3 length equals 13 residues. CDR1 and CDR2 (germline): MDHEN, SYDVKM. V lost 8 bases and J 1 base, leaving 8 bases between the germline ends. DNA for the CDR3: TGTGCCAGCCGACCGCGGAACACCGGGGAGCTGTTTTTT. Translation gives CASRPRNTGELFF.

Turning to this clonotype: Just one base apart from a much larger clone, this may be a read error. The chain uses TRBV7-9 and TRBJ2-7; no clear D. This CDR3 has 11 amino acids. CDR1 is SEHNR, CDR2 FQNEAQ, per germline (reference sequence). CDR3 residues: CASSHIHEQCF. The CDR3 nucleotides are TGTGCCAGCAGCCACATCCACGAGCAGTGCTTC.

This clonotype appeared many times. The chain joins TRBV20-1 to TRBJ2-3; no definite D call. CDR1 DFQATT and CDR2 SNEGSKA come from the germline V gene (reference sequence). The CDR3 totals 14 residues. The V gene lost 6 bases and the J gene lost 2 bases, with 15 bases spanning the gap. CDR3 coding DNA: TGCAGTGCGAAATTGCTAGAAAACACAGATACGCAGTATTTT. As protein: CSAKLLENTDTQYF.

This clonotype was counted at least ten times. This chain links TRBV18 with TRBJ2-3; no reliable D call. V lost 1 base and J 4 bases, leaving 3 bases between the germline ends. Germline V gene data show CDR1 as KGHSH and CDR2 as LQKENI. The CDR3 consists of 12 residues. The DNA for the CDR3 is TGTGCCAGCTCACCACAGGCAGATACGCAGTATTTT. Protein sequence: CASSPQADTQYF.

This clonotype has a handful of counts. The rearrangement joins TRBV3-1 to TRBJ1-6; D is undetermined. Per germline, CDR1 LGHDT and CDR2 YNNKEL (reference sequence). Trimming removed 1 base from V and 8 bases from J, with 6 bases in between. The CDR3 length is 13 residues. This CDR3 is CASSQVNHSPLHF. CDR3 nucleotide sequence: TGTGCCAGCAGCCAAGTAAACCATTCACCCCTCCACTTT. Full variable domain (remainder filled in from reference TRBV3-1 and TRBJ1-6): DTAVSQTPKYLVTQMGNDKSIKCEQNLGHDTMYWYKQDSKKFLKIMFSYNNKELIINETVPNRFSPKSPDKAHLNLHINSLELGDSAVYFCASSQVNHSPLHFGNGTRLTVT.

The chain uses TRBV20-1 and TRBJ2-7, with 8 bases matching TRBD1. V was pared by 3 bases and J by 7 bases, with 17 bases of the junction left unmatched. Germline loops: CDR1 DFQATT, CDR2 SNEGSKA (reference sequence). The CDR3 covers 16 residues. The DNA of the CDR3 is TGCAGTGCTAGGGAGTTCCTCACAGGGGGACAAAGGGAGCAGTACTTC. Translated, it gives CSAREFLTGGQREQYF.

There are a few counts of this clonotype. The rearrangement links TRBV6-2 or TRBV6-3 to TRBJ2-3; 9 nucleotides agree with TRBD2. Germline V lookup: CDR1 MNHEY, CDR2 SVGEGT. The V segment lost 0 bases and the J segment 3 bases; nucleotides outside the gene matches: 1. CDR3 length: 15 residues. CDR3 nucleotides: TGTGCCAGCAGTTACTCGGCGGGAGGGACAGATACGCAGTATTTT. Translated: CASSYSAGGTDTQYF.

The chain carries TRBV2 and TRBJ1-2; D uncertain. The CDR3 length is 14 residues. Per the germline V gene, CDR1 is SNHLY and CDR2 is FYNNEI. Trimming took off 6 bases at V and 8 bases at J, with 19 bases between the two ends. The DNA of the CDR3 is TGTGCCAGCAGAGTTGACGGGTTTTTATGGGGCTACACCTTC. Its translation: CASRVDGFLWGYTF.

The chain has TRBV12-5 and TRBJ2-7; D is tentatively TRBD1 or TRBD2 (5 bases each). Germline CDR1 reads LGHNT; CDR2 reads FRNRAP. CDR3 length: 13 residues. V was clipped by 5 bases and J by 2 bases, with 10 bases between them. The CDR3 spells CASGPRDAYEQYF. CDR3 DNA sequence: TGTGCTAGTGGTCCCAGGGACGCCTACGAGCAGTACTTC.

This clonotype has more than one count but fewer than ten. This chain uses TRBV28 with TRBJ2-1; a weak D match, TRBD2 (6 bases). The V gene lost 3 bases and the J gene lost 12 bases, with 9 bases spanning the gap. The CDR3 totals 11 residues. CDR1 MDHEN and CDR2 SYDVKM come from the germline V gene. The CDR3 spells CASSLGRGQFF. In DNA, the CDR3 is TGTGCCAGCAGTTTGGGGCGGGGGCAGTTCTTC.

The chain is built from TRBV25-1 and TRBJ1-1; no firm D call. The germline V gene encodes CDR1 MGHDK and CDR2 SYGVNS. This CDR3 has 12 residues. Trimming pared 9 bases from V and 1 base from J, leaving 9 bases between. The CDR3 loop reads CASRTGNTEAFF. The CDR3 region has the DNA TGTGCCAGTCGGACGGGGAACACTGAAGCTTTCTTT.

This clonotype was counted only a few times. V is TRBV5-1 and J is TRBJ2-1; D is uncertain. The V end lost 0 bases, the J end lost 5 bases, and 9 bases lay between the germline ends. Germline values: CDR1 SGHRS, CDR2 YFSETQ. The CDR3 length is 14 residues. In nucleotides, the CDR3 is TGCGCCAGCAGCTTGGGGGCAGGTAACAATGAGCAGTTCTTC. It specifies CASSLGAGNNEQFF.